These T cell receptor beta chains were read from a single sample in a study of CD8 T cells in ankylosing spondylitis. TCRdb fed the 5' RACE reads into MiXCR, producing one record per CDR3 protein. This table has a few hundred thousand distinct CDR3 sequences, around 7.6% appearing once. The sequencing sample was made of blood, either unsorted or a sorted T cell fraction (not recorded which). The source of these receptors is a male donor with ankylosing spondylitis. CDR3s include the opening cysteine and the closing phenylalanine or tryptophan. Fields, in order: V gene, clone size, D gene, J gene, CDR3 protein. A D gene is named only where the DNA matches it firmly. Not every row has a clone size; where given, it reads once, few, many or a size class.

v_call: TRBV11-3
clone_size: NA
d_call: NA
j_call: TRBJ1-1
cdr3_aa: CASSLALPGTEAFF

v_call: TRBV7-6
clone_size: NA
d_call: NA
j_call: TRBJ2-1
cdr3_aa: CASSLVRNDNEQFF

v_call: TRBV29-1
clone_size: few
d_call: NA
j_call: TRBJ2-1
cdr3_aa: CSVDTGSPYNEQFF

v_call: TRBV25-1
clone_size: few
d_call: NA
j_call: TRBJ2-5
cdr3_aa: CASSDTGEGRETQYF

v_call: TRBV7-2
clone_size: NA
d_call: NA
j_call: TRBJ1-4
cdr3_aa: CASSPSINVNEKLFF

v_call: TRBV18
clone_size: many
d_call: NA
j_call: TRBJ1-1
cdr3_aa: CASSPSGTANTEAFF

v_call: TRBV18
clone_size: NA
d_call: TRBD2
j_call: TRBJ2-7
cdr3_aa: CASSPRLAGYLEQYF

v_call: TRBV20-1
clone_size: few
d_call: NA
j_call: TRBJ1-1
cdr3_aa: CSARGTVNTEAFF

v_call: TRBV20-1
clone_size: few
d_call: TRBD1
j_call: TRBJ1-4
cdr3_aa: CSLPGQGVEKLFF

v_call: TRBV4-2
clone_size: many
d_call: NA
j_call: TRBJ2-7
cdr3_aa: CASSLPRGDEQYF

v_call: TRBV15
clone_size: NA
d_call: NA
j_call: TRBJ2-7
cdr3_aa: CATSRSEFRSEQYF

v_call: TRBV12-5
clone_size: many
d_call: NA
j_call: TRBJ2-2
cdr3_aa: CASGLEGTGELFF

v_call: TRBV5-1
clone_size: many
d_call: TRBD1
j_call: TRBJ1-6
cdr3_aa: CASRVDRVDSPLHF

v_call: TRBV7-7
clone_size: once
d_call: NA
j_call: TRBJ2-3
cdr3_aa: CASSLGAVTDTQYF

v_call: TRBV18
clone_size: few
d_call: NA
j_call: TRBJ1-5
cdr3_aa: CASSPLAQNRNQPQHF

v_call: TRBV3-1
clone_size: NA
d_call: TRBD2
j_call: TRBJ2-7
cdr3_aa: CASSTGTSGRAGSHEQYF

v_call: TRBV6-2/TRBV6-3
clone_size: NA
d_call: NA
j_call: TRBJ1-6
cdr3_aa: CASRLRTSLHF

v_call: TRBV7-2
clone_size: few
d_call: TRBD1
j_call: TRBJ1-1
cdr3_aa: CASSLSLTGGTEAFF

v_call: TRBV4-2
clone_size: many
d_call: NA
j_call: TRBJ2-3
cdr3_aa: CASSQEVTPRSPDTQYF

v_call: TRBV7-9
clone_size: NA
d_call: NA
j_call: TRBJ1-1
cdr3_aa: CASSGEGQDVTEAFF